Listed below are T cell receptor beta chains from one sample, sequenced in a study of human T cells and chemical hapten exposure. TCRdb ran MiXCR on the RACE reads and lists one entry per CDR3 protein. The sample carries about 80,000 distinct CDR3 sequences, roughly 15% recorded once. The sequences come from whole blood, collected in connection with sensitization to the hapten diphenylcyclopropenone (DPC). The receptor set was obtained from a woman in her fifties or sixties with alopecia areata. Some clones in this sample may be carry-over from other donors' samples. Both conserved end residues are part of each CDR3. The D gene is left open where the match is weak. Clone size is shown for a subset of rows, as once, few, many or a class of expanded clone.

cdr3_aa: CASSEQTGEAFF
cdr3_nt: TGTGCCAGCAGTGAGCAGACGGGTGAAGCTTTCTTT
cdr3_length: 12
clone_size: many
v_call: TRBV6-6
j_call: TRBJ1-1
d_call: NA

cdr3_aa: CSARADLRTGELFF
cdr3_nt: TGCAGTGCTAGGGCCGACCTCCGGACCGGGGAGCTGTTTTTT
cdr3_length: 14
clone_size: few
v_call: TRBV20-1
j_call: TRBJ2-2
d_call: NA

cdr3_aa: CASSPNLNTGELFF
cdr3_nt: TGTGCCAGCAGCCCCAACCTGAACACCGGGGAGCTGTTTTTT
cdr3_length: 14
clone_size: few
v_call: TRBV7-7
j_call: TRBJ2-2
d_call: NA

cdr3_aa: CASSAGVGDTQYF
cdr3_nt: TGTGCCAGCTCAGCAGGGGTGGGAGATACGCAGTATTTT
cdr3_length: 13
clone_size: NA
v_call: TRBV18
j_call: TRBJ2-3
d_call: NA

cdr3_aa: CASSQVAGGSSYEQYF
cdr3_nt: TGTGCCAGCAGCCAAGTGGCGGGGGGGAGCTCCTACGAGCAGTACTTC
cdr3_length: 16
clone_size: few
v_call: TRBV4-2
j_call: TRBJ2-7
d_call: TRBD2

cdr3_aa: CASSYKGGDYGYTF
cdr3_nt: TGTGCCAGCAGTTACAAAGGCGGAGACTATGGCTACACCTTC
cdr3_length: 14
clone_size: NA
v_call: TRBV6-6
j_call: TRBJ1-2
d_call: NA

cdr3_aa: CASSLAVNTEAFF
cdr3_nt: TGCGCCAGCAGCTTGGCTGTGAACACTGAAGCTTTCTTT
cdr3_length: 13
clone_size: many
v_call: TRBV11-2
j_call: TRBJ1-1
d_call: NA

cdr3_aa: CAISESPLEETTNEKLFF
cdr3_nt: TGTGCCATCAGTGAGTCCCCCCTGGAGGAGACAACTAATGAAAAACTGTTTTTT
cdr3_length: 18
clone_size: few
v_call: TRBV10-3
j_call: TRBJ1-4
d_call: NA

cdr3_aa: CATGAAFYNEQFF
cdr3_nt: TGTGCCACGGGAGCGGCCTTCTACAATGAGCAGTTCTTC
cdr3_length: 13
clone_size: few
v_call: TRBV11-2
j_call: TRBJ2-1
d_call: NA

cdr3_aa: CASSLSRVQETQYF
cdr3_nt: TGTGCCAGCAGCTTATCCAGGGTCCAAGAGACCCAGTACTTC
cdr3_length: 14
clone_size: many
v_call: TRBV11-2
j_call: TRBJ2-5
d_call: NA

cdr3_aa: CSAIRGGDTQYF
cdr3_nt: TGCAGTGCTATTAGGGGGGGAGACACGCAGTATTTT
cdr3_length: 12
clone_size: NA
v_call: TRBV20-1
j_call: TRBJ2-3
d_call: NA

cdr3_aa: CASAQSGRAGVGKNIQYF
cdr3_nt: TGTGCCAGCGCCCAGAGCGGGAGGGCCGGAGTGGGCAAAAACATTCAGTACTTC
cdr3_length: 18
clone_size: NA
v_call: TRBV7-9
j_call: TRBJ2-4
d_call: TRBD2

cdr3_aa: CASSLGQFPEAFF
cdr3_nt: TGTGCCAGCAGTTTAGGACAGTTTCCTGAAGCTTTCTTT
cdr3_length: 13
clone_size: NA
v_call: TRBV12-3/TRBV12-4
j_call: TRBJ1-1
d_call: NA

cdr3_aa: CASRQGREVGEQFF
cdr3_nt: TGTGCCAGCAGGCAGGGGCGGGAGGTAGGAGAGCAGTTCTTC
cdr3_length: 14
clone_size: NA
v_call: TRBV9
j_call: TRBJ2-1
d_call: TRBD2

cdr3_aa: CAWSGGSVDTQYF
cdr3_nt: TGTGCCTGGAGTGGGGGCAGCGTCGATACGCAGTATTTT
cdr3_length: 13
clone_size: NA
v_call: TRBV30
j_call: TRBJ2-3
d_call: NA

cdr3_aa: CASSKTRLHSTDTQYF
cdr3_nt: TGTGCCAGCAGTAAGACCAGACTGCACAGCACAGATACGCAGTATTTT
cdr3_length: 16
clone_size: few
v_call: TRBV6-5
j_call: TRBJ2-3
d_call: NA

cdr3_aa: CASSSSVTGYPNRAKNIQYF
cdr3_nt: TGTGCCAGCAGCTCCTCGGTCACAGGGTACCCTAACAGAGCCAAAAACATTCAGTACTTC
cdr3_length: 20
clone_size: NA
v_call: TRBV5-6
j_call: TRBJ2-4
d_call: NA

cdr3_aa: CASSRDRGRVEKLFF
cdr3_nt: TGCGCCAGCAGCAGGGACAGGGGGCGCGTTGAAAAACTGTTTTTT
cdr3_length: 15
clone_size: NA
v_call: TRBV5-1
j_call: TRBJ1-4
d_call: TRBD1

cdr3_aa: CAWSPGAANVLTF
cdr3_nt: TGTGCCTGGAGTCCAGGGGCGGCCAACGTCCTGACTTTC
cdr3_length: 13
clone_size: many
v_call: TRBV30
j_call: TRBJ2-6
d_call: NA

cdr3_aa: CASSATRQGSYGYTF
cdr3_nt: TGTGCCAGCAGTGCCACGAGACAGGGCAGCTATGGCTACACCTTC
cdr3_length: 15
clone_size: NA
v_call: TRBV28
j_call: TRBJ1-2
d_call: TRBD1

cdr3_aa: CASSQRDGRELFF
cdr3_nt: TGCGCCAGCAGCCAACGGGACGGCCGGGAGCTGTTTTTT
cdr3_length: 13
clone_size: NA
v_call: TRBV4-1
j_call: TRBJ2-2
d_call: NA

cdr3_aa: CASSLMRLAGGDEQFF
cdr3_nt: TGTGCCAGCAGCTTAATGAGACTAGCGGGAGGCGATGAGCAGTTCTTC
cdr3_length: 16
clone_size: NA
v_call: TRBV11-2
j_call: TRBJ2-1
d_call: TRBD2

cdr3_aa: CSARDLAGLAGHEQFF
cdr3_nt: TGCAGTGCTAGAGATCTCGCAGGGCTAGCGGGCCATGAGCAGTTCTTC
cdr3_length: 16
clone_size: NA
v_call: TRBV20-1
j_call: TRBJ2-1
d_call: TRBD2

cdr3_aa: CASSKGQGATAKNIQYF
cdr3_nt: TGTGCCAGCAGCAAGGGACAGGGGGCGACGGCCAAAAACATTCAGTACTTC
cdr3_length: 17
clone_size: NA
v_call: TRBV5-4
j_call: TRBJ2-4
d_call: TRBD1

cdr3_aa: CSAIQRDKAINEQFF
cdr3_nt: TGCAGTGCTATTCAACGGGACAAAGCTATCAATGAGCAGTTCTTC
cdr3_length: 15
clone_size: few
v_call: TRBV20-1
j_call: TRBJ2-1
d_call: NA

cdr3_aa: CATSREINSPLHF
cdr3_nt: TGTGCCACATCACGGGAGATCAATTCACCCCTCCACTTT
cdr3_length: 13
clone_size: NA
v_call: TRBV6-5
j_call: TRBJ1-6
d_call: NA

cdr3_aa: CASSLAPGGANQETQYF
cdr3_nt: TGTGCCAGCAGCTTGGCTCCAGGAGGGGCCAACCAAGAGACCCAGTACTTC
cdr3_length: 17
clone_size: few
v_call: TRBV5-4
j_call: TRBJ2-5
d_call: NA

cdr3_aa: CASSQEPHEQYF
cdr3_nt: TGTGCCAGCAGCCAAGAACCACACGAGCAGTACTTC
cdr3_length: 12
clone_size: NA
v_call: TRBV3-1
j_call: TRBJ2-7
d_call: NA

cdr3_aa: CASSSGSPPYEQYF
cdr3_nt: TGTGCCAGCAGCTCCGGGTCCCCCCCTTACGAGCAGTACTTC
cdr3_length: 14
clone_size: few
v_call: TRBV7-9
j_call: TRBJ2-7
d_call: NA

cdr3_aa: CASSQADSYEQYF
cdr3_nt: TGTGCCAGCTCCCAGGCGGACTCCTACGAGCAGTACTTC
cdr3_length: 13
clone_size: NA
v_call: TRBV18
j_call: TRBJ2-7
d_call: NA

cdr3_aa: CASSRTSGTPSGANVLTF
cdr3_nt: TGTGCCAGCAGCCGGACTAGCGGGACTCCCTCTGGGGCCAACGTCCTGACTTTC
cdr3_length: 18
clone_size: NA
v_call: TRBV7-2
j_call: TRBJ2-6
d_call: TRBD2

cdr3_aa: CASSLVSNSGANVLTF
cdr3_nt: TGCGCCAGCAGCTTGGTCTCGAACTCTGGGGCCAACGTCCTGACTTTC
cdr3_length: 16
clone_size: few
v_call: TRBV5-1
j_call: TRBJ2-6
d_call: NA

cdr3_aa: CASSISSGSHNEQFF
cdr3_nt: TGTGCCAGTAGTATTTCGAGCGGGAGCCACAATGAGCAGTTCTTC
cdr3_length: 15
clone_size: few
v_call: TRBV19
j_call: TRBJ2-1
d_call: TRBD2

cdr3_aa: CASSRTSGTHNEQFF
cdr3_nt: TGTGCCAGCAGCCGGACTAGCGGGACCCACAATGAGCAGTTCTTC
cdr3_length: 15
clone_size: NA
v_call: TRBV5-6
j_call: TRBJ2-1
d_call: TRBD2

cdr3_aa: CASGFSGTDTQYF
cdr3_nt: TGTGCTAGTGGTTTCTCCGGCACAGATACGCAGTATTTT
cdr3_length: 13
clone_size: NA
v_call: TRBV12-5
j_call: TRBJ2-3
d_call: NA

cdr3_aa: CASSPNEKLFF
cdr3_nt: TGTGCCAGCAGTCCTAATGAAAAACTGTTTTTT
cdr3_length: 11
clone_size: few
v_call: TRBV7-9
j_call: TRBJ1-4
d_call: NA

cdr3_aa: CASRGGYTQYF
cdr3_nt: TGTGCCAGCAGAGGCGGCTATACGCAGTATTTT
cdr3_length: 11
clone_size: NA
v_call: TRBV2
j_call: TRBJ2-3
d_call: NA

cdr3_aa: CASSARLGQYQETQYF
cdr3_nt: TGTGCCAGCAGCGCCAGATTGGGACAGTACCAAGAGACCCAGTACTTC
cdr3_length: 16
clone_size: few
v_call: TRBV7-9
j_call: TRBJ2-5
d_call: TRBD1

cdr3_aa: CSARPAGGTNEKLFF
cdr3_nt: TGCAGTGCTAGGCCCGCCGGGGGCACTAATGAAAAACTGTTTTTT
cdr3_length: 15
clone_size: few
v_call: TRBV20-1
j_call: TRBJ1-4
d_call: NA

cdr3_aa: CASSRGTSETYEQYF
cdr3_nt: TGTGCCAGCAGCCGTGGGACTAGCGAAACCTACGAGCAGTACTTC
cdr3_length: 15
clone_size: NA
v_call: TRBV7-2
j_call: TRBJ2-7
d_call: TRBD2

cdr3_aa: CSVEVADTQYF
cdr3_nt: TGCAGCGTTGAAGTGGCAGATACGCAGTATTTT
cdr3_length: 11
clone_size: few
v_call: TRBV29-1
j_call: TRBJ2-3
d_call: NA

cdr3_aa: CASSQDGGYQPQHF
cdr3_nt: TGTGCCAGCAGCCAAGATGGGGGCTATCAGCCCCAGCATTTT
cdr3_length: 14
clone_size: NA
v_call: TRBV4-2
j_call: TRBJ1-5
d_call: NA

cdr3_aa: CASSPAGQAYNEQFF
cdr3_nt: TGTGCCAGCAGTCCGGCCGGACAGGCCTACAATGAGCAGTTCTTC
cdr3_length: 15
clone_size: NA
v_call: TRBV7-2
j_call: TRBJ2-1
d_call: TRBD1

cdr3_aa: CASPPRRGLLDTEAFF
cdr3_nt: TGTGCCAGCCCACCAAGGAGAGGGTTGTTGGACACTGAAGCTTTCTTT
cdr3_length: 16
clone_size: NA
v_call: TRBV18
j_call: TRBJ1-1
d_call: NA

cdr3_aa: CSVEKASGMPETQYF
cdr3_nt: TGCAGCGTCGAAAAGGCTAGCGGGATGCCAGAGACCCAGTACTTC
cdr3_length: 15
clone_size: NA
v_call: TRBV29-1
j_call: TRBJ2-5
d_call: TRBD2

cdr3_aa: CASSPPNSGVQETQYF
cdr3_nt: TGTGCCAGCTCACCACCAAACTCGGGGGTACAAGAGACCCAGTACTTC
cdr3_length: 16
clone_size: many
v_call: TRBV18
j_call: TRBJ2-5
d_call: NA

cdr3_aa: CASSPDGYYNEQFF
cdr3_nt: TGTGCCAGCAGCCCGGACGGATACTACAATGAGCAGTTCTTC
cdr3_length: 14
clone_size: once
v_call: TRBV12-3/TRBV12-4
j_call: TRBJ2-1
d_call: NA